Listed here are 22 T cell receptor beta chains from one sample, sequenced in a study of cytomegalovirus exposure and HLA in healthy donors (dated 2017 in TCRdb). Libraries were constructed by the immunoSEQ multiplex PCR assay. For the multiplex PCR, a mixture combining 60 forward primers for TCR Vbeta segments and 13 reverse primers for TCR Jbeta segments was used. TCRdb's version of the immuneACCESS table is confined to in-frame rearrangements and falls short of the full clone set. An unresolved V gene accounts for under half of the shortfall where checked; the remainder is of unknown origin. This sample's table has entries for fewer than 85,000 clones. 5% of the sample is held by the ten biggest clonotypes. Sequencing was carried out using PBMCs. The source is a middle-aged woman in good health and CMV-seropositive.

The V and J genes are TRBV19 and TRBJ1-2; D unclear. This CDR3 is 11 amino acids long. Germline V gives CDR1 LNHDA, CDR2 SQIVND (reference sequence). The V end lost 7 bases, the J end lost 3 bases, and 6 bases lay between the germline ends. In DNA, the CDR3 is TGTGCCAGTACAGACTACTATGGCTACACCTTC. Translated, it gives CASTDYYGYTF.

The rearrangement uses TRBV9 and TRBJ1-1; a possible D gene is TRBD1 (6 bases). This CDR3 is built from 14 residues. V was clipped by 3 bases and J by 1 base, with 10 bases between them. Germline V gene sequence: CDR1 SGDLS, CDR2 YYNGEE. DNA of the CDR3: TGTGCCAGCAGCGCCCACAGGGCGAACACTGAAGCTTTCTTT. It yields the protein CASSAHRANTEAFF.

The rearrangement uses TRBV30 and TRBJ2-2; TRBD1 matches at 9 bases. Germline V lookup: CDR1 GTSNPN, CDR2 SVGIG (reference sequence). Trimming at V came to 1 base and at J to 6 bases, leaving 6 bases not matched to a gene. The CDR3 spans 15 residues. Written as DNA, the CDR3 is TGTGCCTGGAGTGCGGGACAGGGTGGCGCCGGGGAGCTGTTTTTT. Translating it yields CAWSAGQGGAGELFF. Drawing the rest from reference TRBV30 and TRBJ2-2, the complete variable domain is SQTIHQWPATLVQPVGSPLSLECTVEGTSNPNLYWYRQAAGRGLQLLFYSVGIGQISSEVPQNLSASRPQDRQFILSSKKLLLSDSGFYLCAWSAGQGGAGELFFGEGSRLTVL.

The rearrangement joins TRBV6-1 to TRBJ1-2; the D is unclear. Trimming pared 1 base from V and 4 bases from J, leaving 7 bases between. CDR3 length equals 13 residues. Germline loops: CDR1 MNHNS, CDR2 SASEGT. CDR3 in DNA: TGTGCCAGCAGTGAAGTGGGAGCCTATGGCTACACCTTC. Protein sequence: CASSEVGAYGYTF.

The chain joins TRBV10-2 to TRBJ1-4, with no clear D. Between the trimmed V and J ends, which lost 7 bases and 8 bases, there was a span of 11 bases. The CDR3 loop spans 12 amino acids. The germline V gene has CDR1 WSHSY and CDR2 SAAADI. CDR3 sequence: CASNQGGEKLFF. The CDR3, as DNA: TGCGCCAGCAATCAAGGAGGGGAAAAACTGTTTTTT.

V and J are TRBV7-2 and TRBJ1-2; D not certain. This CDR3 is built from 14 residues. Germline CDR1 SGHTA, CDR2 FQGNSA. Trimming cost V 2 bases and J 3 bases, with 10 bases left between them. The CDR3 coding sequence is TGTGCCAGCAGCTTAAGCTTGGTTGACTATGGCTACACCTTC. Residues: CASSLSLVDYGYTF.

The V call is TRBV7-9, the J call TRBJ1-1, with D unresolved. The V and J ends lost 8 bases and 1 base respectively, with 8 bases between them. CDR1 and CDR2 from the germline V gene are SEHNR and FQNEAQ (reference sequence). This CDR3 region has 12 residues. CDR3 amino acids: CASGQRNTEAFF. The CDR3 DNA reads TGTGCCAGCGGGCAGAGGAACACTGAAGCTTTCTTT.

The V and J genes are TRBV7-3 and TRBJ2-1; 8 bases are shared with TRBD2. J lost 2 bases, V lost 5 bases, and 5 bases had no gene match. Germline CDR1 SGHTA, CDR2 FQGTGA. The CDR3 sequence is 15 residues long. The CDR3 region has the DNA TGTGCCAGCAGCCCGAGCGGGGGAGCCTACAATGAGCAGTTCTTC. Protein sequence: CASSPSGGAYNEQFF.

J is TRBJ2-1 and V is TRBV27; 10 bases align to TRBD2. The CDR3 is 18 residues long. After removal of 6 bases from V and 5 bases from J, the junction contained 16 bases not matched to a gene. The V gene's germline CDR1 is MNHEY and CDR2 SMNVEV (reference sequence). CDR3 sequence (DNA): TGTGCCAGCAGACAGAAAGGGGTAGGCCTAGCGGGAGACAATGAGCAGTTCTTC. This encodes CASRQKGVGLAGDNEQFF.

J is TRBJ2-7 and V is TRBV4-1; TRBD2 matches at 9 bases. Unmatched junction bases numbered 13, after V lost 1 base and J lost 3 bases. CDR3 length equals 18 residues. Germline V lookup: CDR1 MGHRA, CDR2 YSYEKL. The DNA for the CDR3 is TGCGCCAGCAGCCAAGGGGGGCAGGGGGGACTAGCCGACTACGAGCAGTACTTC. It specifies CASSQGGQGGLADYEQYF.

Here the CDR3 reads CASSYVGAGGYEQYF. CDR3 in DNA: TGTGCCAGCAGTTACGTCGGAGCGGGAGGGTACGAGCAGTACTTC. The V gene is TRBV6-5, the J gene TRBJ2-7; 10 nucleotides align to TRBD2. Germline V lookup: CDR1 MNHEY, CDR2 SVGAGI. J gave up 4 bases and V 2 bases, and 5 bases lay outside the gene matches. There are 15 residues in the CDR3.

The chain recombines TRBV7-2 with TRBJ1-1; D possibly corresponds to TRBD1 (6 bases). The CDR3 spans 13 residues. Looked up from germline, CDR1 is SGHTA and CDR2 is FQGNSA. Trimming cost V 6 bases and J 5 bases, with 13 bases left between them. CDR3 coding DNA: TGTGCCAGCAGGCCCAGGGGAATTACTGAAGCTTTCTTT. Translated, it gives CASRPRGITEAFF.

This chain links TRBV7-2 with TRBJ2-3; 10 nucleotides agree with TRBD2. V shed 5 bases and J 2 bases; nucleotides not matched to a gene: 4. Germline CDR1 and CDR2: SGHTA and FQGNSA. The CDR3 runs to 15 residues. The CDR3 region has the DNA TGTGCCAGCAGCCGAGCGGGGGGGCCCACAGATACGCAGTATTTT. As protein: CASSRAGGPTDTQYF. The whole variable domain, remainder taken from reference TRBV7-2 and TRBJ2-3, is GAGVSQSPSNKVTEKGKDVELRCDPISGHTALYWYRQSLGQGLEFLIYFQGNSAPDKSGLPSDRFSAERTGGSVSTLTIQRTQQEDSAVYLCASSRAGGPTDTQYFGPGTRLTVL.

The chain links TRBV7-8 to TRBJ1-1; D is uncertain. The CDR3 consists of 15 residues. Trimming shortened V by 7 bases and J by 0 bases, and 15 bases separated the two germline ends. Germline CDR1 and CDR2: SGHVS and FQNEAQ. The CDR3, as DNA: TGTGCCAGCACCCAAGAAAACAGCATGAACACTGAAGCTTTCTTT. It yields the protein CASTQENSMNTEAFF. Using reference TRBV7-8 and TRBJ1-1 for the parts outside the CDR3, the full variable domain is GAGVSQSPRYKVAKRGQDVALRCDPISGHVSLFWYQQALGQGPEFLTYFQNEAQLDKSGLPSDRFFAERPEGSVSTLKIQRTQQEDSAVYLCASTQENSMNTEAFFGQGTRLTVV.

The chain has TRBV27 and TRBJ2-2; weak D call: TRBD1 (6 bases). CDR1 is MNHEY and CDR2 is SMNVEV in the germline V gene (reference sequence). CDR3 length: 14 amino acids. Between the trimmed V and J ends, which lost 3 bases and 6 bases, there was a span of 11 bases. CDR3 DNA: TGTGCCAGCAGTTTTAACACAGGGTCCGGGGAGCTGTTTTTT. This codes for CASSFNTGSGELFF.

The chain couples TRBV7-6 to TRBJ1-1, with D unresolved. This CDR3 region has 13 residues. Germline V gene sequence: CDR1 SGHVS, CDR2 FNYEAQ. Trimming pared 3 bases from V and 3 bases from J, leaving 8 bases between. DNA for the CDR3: TGTGCCAGCAGCTTTGAACGGTACACTGAAGCTTTCTTT. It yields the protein CASSFERYTEAFF. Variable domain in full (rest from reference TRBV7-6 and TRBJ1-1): GAGVSQSPRYKVTKRGQDVALRCDPISGHVSLYWYRQALGQGPEFLTYFNYEAQQDKSGLPNDRFSAERPEGSISTLTIQRTEQRDSAMYRCASSFERYTEAFFGQGTRLTVV.

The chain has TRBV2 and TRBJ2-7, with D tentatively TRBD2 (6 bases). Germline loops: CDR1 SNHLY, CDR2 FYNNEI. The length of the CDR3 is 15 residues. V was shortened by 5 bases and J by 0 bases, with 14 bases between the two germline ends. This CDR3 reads CASSPGLTSSYEQYF. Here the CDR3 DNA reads TGTGCCAGCAGTCCGGGACTCACGAGCTCCTACGAGCAGTACTTC.

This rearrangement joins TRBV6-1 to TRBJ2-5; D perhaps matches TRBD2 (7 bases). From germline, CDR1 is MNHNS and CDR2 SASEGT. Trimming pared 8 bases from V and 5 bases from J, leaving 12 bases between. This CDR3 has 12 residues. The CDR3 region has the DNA TGTGCCAGCGAGAGGGGGGGTGAGACCCAGTACTTC. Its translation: CASERGGETQYF.

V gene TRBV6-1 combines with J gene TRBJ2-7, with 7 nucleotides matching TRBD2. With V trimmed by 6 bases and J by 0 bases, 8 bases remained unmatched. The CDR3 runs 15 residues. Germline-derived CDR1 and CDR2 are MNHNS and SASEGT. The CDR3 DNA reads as TGTGCCAGCAGCCTTACCGGGACTACCTCCTACGAGCAGTACTTC. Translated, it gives CASSLTGTTSYEQYF.

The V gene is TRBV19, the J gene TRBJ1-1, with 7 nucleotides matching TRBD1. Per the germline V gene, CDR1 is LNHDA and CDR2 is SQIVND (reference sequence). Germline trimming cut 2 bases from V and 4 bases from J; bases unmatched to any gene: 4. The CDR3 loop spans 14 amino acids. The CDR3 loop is CASSITGAGTEAFF. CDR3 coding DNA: TGTGCCAGTAGTATAACAGGGGCGGGCACTGAAGCTTTCTTT.

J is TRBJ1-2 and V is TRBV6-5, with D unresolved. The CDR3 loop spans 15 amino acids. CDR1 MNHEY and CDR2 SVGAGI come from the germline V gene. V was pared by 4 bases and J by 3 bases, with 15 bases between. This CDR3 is CASSSIPGIHYGYTF. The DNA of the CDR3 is TGTGCCAGCAGTTCCATTCCCGGGATCCACTATGGCTACACCTTC.

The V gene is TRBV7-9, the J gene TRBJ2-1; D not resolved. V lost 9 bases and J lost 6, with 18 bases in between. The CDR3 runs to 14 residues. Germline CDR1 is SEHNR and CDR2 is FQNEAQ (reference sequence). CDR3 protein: CASHPTNNGNEQFF. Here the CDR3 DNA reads TGTGCCAGTCACCCGACAAATAATGGCAATGAGCAGTTCTTC.